This T cell receptor (beta chain) was documented in a study of STAT3 mutations in large granular lymphocyte leukemia (dated by TCRdb to between 2018 and 2021). Context from the whole study: In roughly half of the longitudinally sequenced T-LGLL patients, canonical activating STAT3 mutations were detected. From an initial cohort of 200 or so LGL patients, some 17 representative T-LGLL cases were chosen for longitudinal sequencing of TCRbeta and STAT3. To reconstruct clonal hierarchy and dynamics, serial deep sequencing of TCRbeta CDR3 and STAT3 was performed in patients with T-cell large granular lymphocyte leukemia. One or more immunosuppressive therapy regimens were given to more than half of T-LGLL patients, and hematologic response was seen in around 40% of the treated patients. Patients were sequenced at 3 to 5 time points on average, with the number of samplings per patient ranging from 2 to 8. As controls, the study also included longitudinal sequencing of a couple of patients with natural killer LGL leukemia.

The table lists this clone with a count of one. Its antigen is not yet known. No qualities accompany the bases; no much larger clone lies one base away. General findings and caveats noted by the study authors: The linking of therapy response to changes in TCR clonal burden was complicated by variable intervals between samplings and differing treatment regimens. Because codominant clonotypes persisted in some patients, a small but highly pathogenic clone may have been missed. Because no samples were available when a clone first appeared, clonal expansion was inferred from samplings taken at other points. At least one immunodominant TCRbeta clonotype was identified in every T-LGLL patient, and multiple immunodominant subclonotypes were identified in about half of the T-LGLL patients. In several patients, dominant TCR clone burden exceeded STAT3 mutant burden, suggesting STAT3 mutation arose secondarily within a pre-expanded clone. TCR clonotype switching after therapy was observed in about 35% of the 18 patients, and all newly emerging clones were found to be STAT3 wild type.

DNA was extracted from blood mononuclear cells, and the same DNA was used for both TCR and STAT3 sequencing. CDR3 length: 13 amino acids, cysteine to phenylalanine. Left in the record is the CDR3 DNA by itself, 39 bases read in frame from the first base. The CDR1 and CDR2 encoded by the germline V gene (reference sequence) are SGHNT and YYREEE. Trimming at the junction amounts to 1 base on V and 1 base on J, and the germline ends lie 6 bases apart. An Illumina MiSeq was used to sequence the TCRbeta libraries, yielding an average of around 40,000 productive templates per sample. The immunoSEQ assay, which uses multiplex PCR amplification, was used to generate TCRbeta CDR3 libraries. Per the source publication's procedure: Repertoire diversity was calculated as previously defined, with values near 0 taken to indicate extremely monoclonal samples. TCRdb retrieved this table from immuneACCESS and kept in-frame rearrangements only. Not all clones are present; in checked studies, unresolved V genes account for under half, and no reason is known for the remainder. That table is the source of V, J and clone size, and D and trimming were worked out from the DNA. This sample lists approximately 4,100 clones; 82% were detected once. Around four fifths of the sample goes to the ten largest clones.

This sequence was found in a man in his forties with T-cell large granular lymphocyte leukemia. Some clones in this sample may be carry-over from other donors' samples. The age is the age at diagnosis. The chain is assembled from TRBV5-4 and TRBJ2-7; matching of 5 bases hints at TRBD1 as the D gene. Specimen: peripheral blood mononuclear cells. The CDR3 region reads CASSLTGSYEQYF. The DNA is as follows: TGTGCCAGCAGCTTGACAGGTTCCTACGAGCAGTACTTC.